This T cell receptor (beta chain) was profiled in a study of regulatory T cells in long-lasting Graves disease. This clonotype was seen only a few times. Germline values: CDR1 LGHDT, CDR2 YNNKEL (reference sequence). V lost 0 bases and J 8 bases, leaving 2 bases between the germline ends. The CDR3 has 12 residues. Time point defined: newly diagnosed GD, antithyroid drugs for less than 3 months. RNA from PBMCs was the source of the TCR library. EDTA tubes held 9 to 10 milliliters of peripheral blood from each patient. Investigators prepared the TCR beta libraries by applying iRepertoire HTBI primers and Arm-PCR of CDR3 regions. TCRdb analysed the multiplex PCR reads with MiXCR anew, one entry per CDR3 protein. The repertoire holds hundreds of thousands of distinct CDR3 sequences, 15% to 20% seen once, with roughly 25% in the top ten. This sample also belongs to another study, concerning T cells in Graves' hyperthyroidism and ophthalmopathy. That report notes: Uncontrolled infection, other autoimmune disease, pregnancy and lactation each barred patients from inclusion. An initial round of RT-PCR targeting the TCR CDR3 relied on the HTBI primer set. Expanded thyroid clonotypes (above 0.001) were mostly also found in blood.

The clonotype was recovered from a woman between 40 and 65 years old with Graves disease. The sequencing here drew on peripheral blood mononuclear cells (PBMCs), taken at new diagnosis, from a patient treated with antithyroid drugs. This sequence joins TRBV3-1 and TRBJ1-6; D remains unclear. The CDR3 loop reads CASSQDYSPLHF. CDR3 nucleotides: TGTGCCAGCAGCCAAGATTATTCACCCCTCCACTTT.